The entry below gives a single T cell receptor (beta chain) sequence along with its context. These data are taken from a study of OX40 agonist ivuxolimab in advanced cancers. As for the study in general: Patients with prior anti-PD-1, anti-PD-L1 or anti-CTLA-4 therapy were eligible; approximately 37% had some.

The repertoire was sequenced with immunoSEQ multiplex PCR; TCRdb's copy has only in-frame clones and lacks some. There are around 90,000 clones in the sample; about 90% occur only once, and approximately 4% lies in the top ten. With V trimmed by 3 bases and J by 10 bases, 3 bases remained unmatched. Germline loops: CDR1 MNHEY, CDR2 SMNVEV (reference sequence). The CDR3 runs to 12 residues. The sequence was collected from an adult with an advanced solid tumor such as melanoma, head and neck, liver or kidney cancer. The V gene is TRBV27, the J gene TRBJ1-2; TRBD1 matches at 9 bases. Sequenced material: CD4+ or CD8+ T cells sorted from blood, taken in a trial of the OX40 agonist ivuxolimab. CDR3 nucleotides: TGTGCCAGCAGTTTTAGACAGGGGGACTACACCTTC. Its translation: CASSFRQGDYTF.